This T cell receptor beta chain stems from a study of T cell responses to AZD1222 COVID-19 vaccine. Assay used: immunoSEQ multiplex PCR; TCRdb lists only in-frame clones, some missing. The sample carries over 100,000 clones, about 91% recorded once. The CDR3 covers 15 residues. V was trimmed by 2 bases and J by 1 base, leaving 11 bases between them. Germline V gene lookup returns CDR1 KGHSH and CDR2 LQKENI. The sequence came from an adult in good health. The chain has TRBV18 and TRBJ1-1; tentative D call: TRBD1 (5 bases). Material: peripheral blood, obtained on day 0 of AZD1222 vaccination. The CDR3 nucleotides read TGTGCCAGCTCACCATGGACTAGGGGGAACACTGAAGCTTTCTTT. As protein: CASSPWTRGNTEAFF.